One and the same sample provided the 30 T cell receptor beta chains below, sequenced in a study of T cell responses to AZD1222 COVID-19 vaccine (dated by TCRdb to about 2021). The sample's time point label is to be understood as: baseline before first vaccination. Library prep was done by the immunoSEQ multiplex PCR assay. The clones in this table, taken by TCRdb from immuneACCESS, are in-frame only. Not every clone is retained; where verified, under half of the shortfall comes from an unresolved V gene, and the cause of the rest is unknown. The table for this sample lists 150,000 or so clones; roughly nine tenths of them were counted only once. The top ten constitute around 4.9% of the sample. The sequenced sample was peripheral blood, obtained on day 0 of AZD1222 vaccination. The source is an adult in good health.

This clone was picked up one time. This sequence joins TRBV6-5 and TRBJ2-1; perhaps TRBD1 as D (6 bases). Looked up from germline, CDR1 is MNHEY and CDR2 is SVGAGI. Trimming took 7 bases from V and 0 from J, leaving 13 bases between them. The CDR3 runs 15 residues. The chain's CDR3 is CASTRTRGSYNEQFF. CDR3 DNA sequence: TGTGCCAGCACCCGAACCAGGGGCTCCTACAATGAGCAGTTCTTC.

This clone was seen more than once but under ten times. The V gene is TRBV19, the J gene TRBJ2-2, with a weak D call TRBD2 (6 bases). Germline V gives CDR1 LNHDA, CDR2 SQIVND (reference sequence). The length of the CDR3 is 16 residues. V lost 5 bases and J lost 0, with 13 bases in between. The CDR3 sequence: CASSLLGGTNTGELFF. CDR3 DNA: TGTGCCAGTAGTCTCCTCGGAGGGACGAACACCGGGGAGCTGTTTTTT. The full variable domain, in which reference TRBV19 and TRBJ2-2 provide the parts outside the CDR3, is DGGITQSPKYLFRKEGQNVTLSCEQNLNHDAMYWYRQDPGQGLRLIYYSQIVNDFQKGDIAEGYSVSREKKESFPLTVTSAQKNPTAFYLCASSLLGGTNTGELFFGEGSRLTVL.

The chain recombines TRBV18 with TRBJ2-1; TRBD2 might be the D (6 bases). The CDR3 has 16 residues. V dropped 0 bases and J dropped 4 bases, with 13 bases sitting between them. CDR1 and CDR2 (germline): KGHSH, LQKENI. CDR3 residues: CASSPPRRRAYNEQFF. The CDR3 DNA follows: TGTGCCAGCTCACCACCAAGACGGAGGGCGTACAATGAGCAGTTCTTC.

This clone was counted a few times. The same CDR3 can be traced to other DNA sequences in this sample. This chain joins TRBV11-2 and TRBJ2-7; D call uncertain. CDR1 and CDR2 from the germline V gene are SGHAT and FQNNGV. This CDR3 has 13 amino acids. Trimming took 0 bases from V and 4 from J, leaving 7 bases between them. DNA for the CDR3: TGTGCCAGCAGCTTAGACTACCGGTACGAGCAGTACTTC. It translates to CASSLDYRYEQYF.

This chain connects TRBV3-1 (or the pseudogene TRBV3-2) to TRBJ2-1, with D perhaps TRBD1 (5 bases). This CDR3 spans 12 amino acids. Germline loops: CDR1 LGHDT, CDR2 YNNKEL (reference sequence). V shed 8 bases and J shed 9 bases, with 14 bases lying between them. The CDR3 reads CASSFQQAEQFF. CDR3 bases: TGTGCCAGCTCTTTTCAACAGGCTGAGCAGTTCTTC.

This clone occurred a few times. V usage is TRBV5-1 and J usage is TRBJ1-6; tentatively, D is TRBD1 (5 bases). Germline CDR1 and CDR2: SGHRS and YFSETQ. Between the trimmed V and J ends, which lost 5 bases and 10 bases, there was a span of 13 bases. The CDR3 runs to 13 residues. The chain's CDR3 is CASRGEERSPLHF. The CDR3 nucleotides read TGCGCCAGCAGGGGGGAGGAACGATCACCCCTCCACTTT.

The V and J genes are TRBV11-2 and TRBJ2-4; D is ambiguous. V dropped 1 base and J dropped 8 bases, with 12 bases sitting between them. CDR3 length: 14 amino acids. Looked up from germline, CDR1 is SGHAT and CDR2 is FQNNGV. CDR3 nucleotide sequence: TGTGCCAGCAGCTTAGGTAGTCTACGGGACATTCAGTACTTC. This translates into CASSLGSLRDIQYF.

This chain uses TRBV7-7 with TRBJ2-5; 8 positions agree with TRBD2. The CDR3 contains 16 residues. Unmatched junction bases numbered 10, after V lost 5 bases and J lost 2 bases. Germline values: CDR1 SSHAT, CDR2 FNYEAQ (reference sequence). The CDR3 here is CASSQGVAGRQETQYF. CDR3 nucleotide sequence: TGTGCCAGCAGCCAAGGGGTAGCGGGGCGTCAAGAGACCCAGTACTTC.

V usage is TRBV28 and J usage is TRBJ1-3; D gene unclear. CDR1 and CDR2 from the germline V gene are MDHEN and SYDVKM. V was trimmed by 4 bases and J by 2 bases, leaving 9 bases between them. This CDR3 comprises 14 residues. The CDR3 protein is CASSSGRPGNTIYF. CDR3 nucleotide sequence: TGTGCCAGCAGTTCCGGGAGGCCTGGAAACACCATATATTTT.

The chain combines TRBV30 with TRBJ2-2; 7 bases line up with TRBD2. With 5 bases clipped from V and 0 bases from J, the junction kept 0 bases outside the gene matches. This CDR3 has 13 residues. Germline V gene sequence: CDR1 GTSNPN, CDR2 SVGIG (reference sequence). The CDR3 nucleotides are TGTGCCTGGGGGGGGGCGAACACCGGGGAGCTGTTTTTT. This translates into CAWGGANTGELFF.

V gene TRBV7-2 combines with J gene TRBJ2-2, with D perhaps TRBD2 (6 bases). V was cut by 11 bases and J by 4 bases, with 17 bases left in between. CDR1 is SGHTA, CDR2 FQGNSA, per germline. This CDR3 is built from 14 residues. The CDR3 region has the DNA TGTGCCTCGGGGGTGGGGCCGGTCACCGGGGAGCTGTTTTTT. Amino acid sequence: CASGVGPVTGELFF.

The chain uses TRBV15 and TRBJ1-5; 10 bases match TRBD1. With V trimmed by 1 base and J by 5 bases, 5 bases remained unmatched. Germline CDR1 LNHNV, CDR2 YYDKDF (reference sequence). This CDR3 has 16 amino acids. CDR3 DNA sequence: TGTGCCACCAGCAGAGCGGCCGGGACAGGGGATCAGCCCCAGCATTTT. As protein: CATSRAAGTGDQPQHF.

This chain connects TRBV28 to TRBJ1-2, with 10 bases lining up with TRBD1. J lost 2 bases, V lost 4 bases, and 7 bases had no gene match. Germline V lookup: CDR1 MDHEN, CDR2 SYDVKM. The CDR3 is 16 amino acids. The CDR3 sequence is CASSSQTGGTNYGYTF. CDR3 sequence (DNA): TGTGCCAGCAGTTCCCAGACAGGGGGCACAAACTATGGCTACACCTTC.

As DNA, the CDR3 is TGTGCCAGCAGCGCCGTCTATGGCTACACCTTC. Translated, it gives CASSAVYGYTF. The rearrangement joins TRBV9 to TRBJ1-2; no clear D gene. This CDR3 contains 11 residues. Germline CDR1 SGDLS, CDR2 YYNGEE. V lost 3 bases, J lost 4 bases, and 4 bases lay in between.

The chain uses TRBV6-5 and TRBJ1-1; D call uncertain. Trimming removed 4 bases from V and 5 bases from J, with 8 bases in between. Germline V gives CDR1 MNHEY, CDR2 SVGAGI. This CDR3 spans 12 amino acids. The chain's CDR3 is CASSFPGTEAFF. The CDR3 DNA is TGTGCCAGCAGTTTTCCGGGGACTGAAGCTTTCTTT.

A single count supports this clone. This chain links TRBV28 with TRBJ2-7; D might be TRBD1 or TRBD2, each matching 7 bases. Germline values: CDR1 MDHEN, CDR2 SYDVKM. The CDR3 covers 13 residues. V shed 8 bases and J shed 3 bases, with 14 bases lying between them. This CDR3 reads CASEAGQHYEQYF. CDR3 nucleotide sequence: TGTGCCAGCGAAGCGGGACAGCACTACGAGCAGTACTTC.

The V and J genes are TRBV10-2 and TRBJ2-5; 9 bases line up with TRBD2. This CDR3 contains 15 residues. Germline CDR1 is WSHSY and CDR2 is SAAADI. V lost 6 bases to trimming and J lost 5 bases; unmatched junction nucleotides: 10. The CDR3 sequence: CASRSAGGPEETQYF. CDR3 sequence (DNA): TGCGCCAGCAGGTCGGCGGGAGGGCCGGAGGAGACCCAGTACTTC.

The chain uses TRBV6-6 and TRBJ2-1, with 9 bases fitting TRBD2. CDR3 size: 17 residues. Germline V gives CDR1 MNHNY, CDR2 SVGAGI (reference sequence). Losses at the gene ends were 5 bases for V and 7 bases for J; bases not matched to a gene: 15. The CDR3 is CASSHRLGGRAMNEQFF. CDR3 coding DNA: TGTGCCAGCAGTCACAGACTTGGCGGGAGGGCCATGAATGAGCAGTTCTTC.

The chain combines TRBV7-9 with TRBJ1-5, with TRBD1 as a possible D gene (6 bases). The germline CDR1 and CDR2 sequences are SEHNR and FQNEAQ (reference sequence). This CDR3 has 16 residues. The germline V and J ends were trimmed by 1 base and 1 base, with 11 bases remaining between them. The chain's CDR3 is CASSLVGGLSNQPQHF. The CDR3 DNA reads TGTGCCAGCAGCTTAGTTGGGGGCCTGAGCAATCAGCCCCAGCATTTT. Full variable domain (remainder filled in from reference TRBV7-9 and TRBJ1-5): DTGVSQNPRHKITKRGQNVTFRCDPISEHNRLYWYRQTLGQGPEFLTYFQNEAQLEKSRLLSDRFSAERPKGSFSTLEIQRTEQGDSAMYLCASSLVGGLSNQPQHFGDGTRLSIL.

CDR3 bases: TGTGCCAGCAGCCCCCAGGGGGCGGGGGCCGGGGAGCTGTTTTTT. Its translation: CASSPQGAGAGELFF. This sequence joins TRBV7-3 and TRBJ2-2, with a weak D call TRBD1 (8 bases). From germline, CDR1 is SGHTA and CDR2 FQGTGA. The CDR3 runs 15 residues. Trimming removed 5 bases at V and 6 bases at J, with 16 bases between. Full variable domain (outside the CDR3, taken from reference TRBV7-3 and TRBJ2-2): GAGVSQTPSNKVTEKGKYVELRCDPISGHTALYWYRQSLGQGPEFLIYFQGTGAADDSGLPNDRFFAVRPEGSVSTLKIQRTERGDSAVYLCASSPQGAGAGELFFGEGSRLTVL.

The chain has TRBV9 and TRBJ2-7; no clear D. CDR1 SGDLS and CDR2 YYNGEE come from the germline V gene. Trimming took 4 bases from V and 0 from J, leaving 14 bases between them. The CDR3 totals 15 residues. The CDR3 DNA reads TGTGCCAGCAGCCCTCTCCCGGGTTCCTCCTACGAGCAGTACTTC. Encoded protein: CASSPLPGSSYEQYF.

J is TRBJ2-7 and V is TRBV5-4, with 9 bases matching TRBD2. Trimming at V came to 4 bases and at J to 3 bases, leaving 8 bases not matched to a gene. The germline V gene has CDR1 SGHNT and CDR2 YYREEE (reference sequence). The CDR3 totals 15 residues. Here the CDR3 reads CASSEGTSPNYEQYF. The CDR3 DNA is TGTGCCAGCAGCGAAGGGACTAGCCCAAACTACGAGCAGTACTTC.

The rearrangement links TRBV4-1 to TRBJ1-1, with 7 positions matching TRBD1. The V segment lost 2 bases and the J segment 0 bases; nucleotides outside the gene matches: 6. Germline CDR1 MGHRA, CDR2 YSYEKL. The CDR3 extends over 16 amino acids. The CDR3: CASSQLGTAMNTEAFF. The CDR3, as DNA: TGCGCCAGCAGCCAACTTGGGACAGCGATGAACACTGAAGCTTTCTTT.

The chain is built from TRBV7-6 and TRBJ2-1; TRBD2 matches at 13 bases. The CDR3 extends over 18 amino acids. The germline CDR1 and CDR2 sequences are SGHVS and FNYEAQ. V lost 0 bases and J lost 9; bases outside the gene matches: 11. The CDR3 protein is CASSLAALGLAGVREQFF. DNA for the CDR3: TGTGCCAGCAGCTTAGCGGCCCTCGGACTAGCGGGAGTTCGTGAGCAGTTCTTC.

This clone occurred once. The chain combines TRBV10-3 with TRBJ2-3; 8 bases match TRBD1. Germline assignment: CDR1 ENHRY and CDR2 SYGVKD. Losses at the gene ends were 8 bases for V and 2 bases for J; bases not matched to a gene: 15. The CDR3 covers 17 residues. CDR3 in amino acids: CAISPKTGDTHTDTQYF. DNA for the CDR3: TGTGCCATCTCCCCTAAGACAGGGGATACGCACACAGATACGCAGTATTTT.

The chain employs TRBV28 and TRBJ2-7; the D call may be TRBD1 or TRBD2 (5 bases each). V was trimmed by 5 bases and J by 0 bases, leaving 17 bases between them. Germline V gives CDR1 MDHEN, CDR2 SYDVKM. The CDR3 totals 16 residues. CDR3 amino acids: CASSPRVGPISYEQYF. The CDR3 DNA sequence: TGTGCCAGCAGTCCACGAGTGGGACCGATCTCCTACGAGCAGTACTTC.

This clone was picked up one time. V and J are TRBV7-9 and TRBJ2-7; 11 bases map to TRBD2. V dropped 1 base and J dropped 1; count of bases not matched to a gene: 6. This CDR3 has 17 amino acids. Germline V gives CDR1 SEHNR, CDR2 FQNEAQ (reference sequence). CDR3 residues: CASSLDSGRAGSYEQYF. The CDR3 DNA follows: TGTGCCAGCAGCTTAGATAGCGGGAGGGCCGGGTCCTACGAGCAGTACTTC.

The rearrangement links TRBV28 to TRBJ1-6; 9 positions match TRBD1. This CDR3 is 15 amino acids long. CDR1 MDHEN and CDR2 SYDVKM come from the germline V gene. V dropped 6 bases and J dropped 9; count of bases not matched to a gene: 9. This chain's CDR3 is CASRPTGDRVSPLHF. In DNA, the CDR3 is TGTGCCAGCAGACCTACAGGGGACAGGGTTTCACCCCTCCACTTT.

The V and J genes are TRBV4-3 and TRBJ1-5; no definite D call. V dropped 1 base and J dropped 4 bases, with 11 bases sitting between them. The germline gives CDR1 LGHNA, CDR2 YSLEER. There are 15 residues in the CDR3. The CDR3 DNA follows: TGCGCCAGCAGCCAAGGCCTGTCCCTAAATCAGCCCCAGCATTTT. Its protein product is CASSQGLSLNQPQHF.

The J gene is TRBJ2-7, the V gene TRBV6-5; D gene unclear. Trimming pared 0 bases from V and 2 bases from J, leaving 11 bases between. Germline values: CDR1 MNHEY, CDR2 SVGAGI. This CDR3 region has 15 residues. The CDR3 region has the DNA TGTGCCAGCAGTTACTCGGGGATAGGCGCCTACGAGCAGTACTTC. This codes for CASSYSGIGAYEQYF.